What follows describes a single T cell receptor (beta chain). The sample originates from a study of blood T cell repertoires in COVID-19. Study-wide background: COVID-19 samples collected from the United States, Italy and Spain covered acute and convalescent phases.

The protocol was immunoSEQ multiplex PCR, while the TCRdb copy is restricted to in-frame clones and leaves out a portion. The profile shows approximately 300,000 clones, roughly 90% of them singletons. Germline V lookup: CDR1 ENHRY, CDR2 SYGVKD. Trimming removed 5 bases from V and 6 bases from J; junction bases left unmatched: 5. The CDR3 spans 14 residues. The genes are TRBV10-3 and TRBJ2-2; 8 bases fit TRBD1. The clonotype comes from a woman between 50 and 59 years old with active or convalescent COVID-19. The sequencing input was peripheral blood. CDR3 bases: TGTGCCATCAGTTACAGGGGGTTGGCCGGGGAGCTGTTTTTT. As protein: CAISYRGLAGELFF.